The source of this T cell receptor (beta chain) is a study of identical twins (TCRdb year 2016). Regarding the study in general: TCR alpha and beta repertoires from monozygotic twins, unrelated adults of various ages and cord blood were deep-sequenced to test whether fetal clonotypes persist. To rule out contamination, replicate twin experiments were performed at different times with different library preparation protocols.

With respect to this clonotype: Its antigen is currently not known. One base away there is no much larger clone; base qualities are not given.

Library creation used 5' RACE. For sequencing, an Illumina HiSeq 2000 was employed. Template switching introduced a universal primer binding site; the final cDNA contained a unique molecular identifier, enabling accurate counting of TCR cDNA molecules. First-strand cDNA for TCR alpha and beta chains was synthesized from specific primers in the conserved constant-segment region. To control for contamination, every cDNA library carried two barcodes: a SMART-Mk sample barcode plus Illumina barcodes. Two successive PCR steps introduced TruSeq adapter sequences along with Illumina sample barcodes. The TCR alpha and beta cDNA libraries were sequenced on the Illumina HiSeq platform using custom primers. The authors' analysis ran thus. Unique molecular identifiers were extracted from raw reads with MiGEC, and CDR3 positions were determined with MiXCR. Recombination models were inferred per individual with the repgenHMM and IGoR tools using an EM algorithm. Shared clonotypes were analyzed with the tcR package in R, and sharing was normalized by the product of cloneset sizes. To study raw recombination free of thymic and clonal selection effects, out-of-frame nonproductive sequences were analyzed. The public sequencing data were trimmed at Q25 with fastp and processed into clonotypes with MiXCR by TCRdb, which kept only in-frame beta chains. Each entry merges the rows of one CDR3 protein and shows their most common DNA and genes. The authors' filters were not applied to this entry. For this sample the table gives some 730,000 distinct CDR3 sequences, of which 15% to 20% were detected only once. Clones ranked in the top ten supply about 12% of the sample.

Every donor was a healthy Caucasian. The twin cohort comprised three pairs of female monozygotic twins, all aged roughly 18 to 30 years. RNA for TCR libraries was isolated from peripheral blood mononuclear cells. Deletion took 3 bases off V and 2 bases off J, with a span of 8 bases between the germline ends. The CDR3 runs 14 residues from the cysteine to the phenylalanine. Just CDR3 DNA is preserved here, 42 bases in frame from base 1. From the germline V gene, CDR1 is SGHTA and CDR2 is FQGNSA. Findings and caveats that apply to the study as a whole: In monozygotic twins, out-of-frame TCR alpha sharing was systematically underestimated by recombination models, although the models agreed with sharing between unrelated individuals. Conclusions relied on cross-sectional statistical analysis, since the same donors could not be followed over many years. Out-of-frame TCR alpha sequences shared between twins showed an excess of low generation-probability sequences compared with coincidental sharing between unrelated individuals. In beta out-of-frame sequences, excess twin sharing was weaker, because having fewer shared sequences lowered the signal-to-noise ratio. Zero-insertion analyses could be partly confounded by invariant T cells such as MAIT and iNKT, although diverse VJ usage argued against such confounding for most clonotypes. Fewer insertions were carried by abundant cord blood beta clonotypes; a weaker similar trend was observed in young adult naive repertoires, while no such trend was observed in memory repertoires.

These data also formed part of another study, on T cells expressing NK-cell markers. As noted in the second study: TCR beta-chain repertoires were profiled in sorted CD3+CD56+NKG2C+, CD3+CD56+NKG2C- and CD3+CD56-NKG2C+ T-cell subsets from fewer than 10 donors. Of the eight sequenced donors, seven were found to be HCMV-seropositive and one was found to be HCMV-seronegative. In several experiments an anti-gammadeltaTCR antibody was added to restrict sorting to alphabetaTCR-expressing T cells. In more than 5 donors, the dominant CD3+CD56+NKG2C+ clonotypes ranked among the top 10 CD8+ clonotypes, making up about 1.0-7.5% of CD8+ T cells. Those dominant clonotypes were again the most abundant among CD3+CD56-NKG2C+ cells in a handful of donors, at about 28.3-65%. Whether the expanded NKG2C-expressing T cell clones were specific for HCMV antigens remained unclear. Randomly selected healthy volunteers, three men and five women, were used as the eight sequenced donors. HCMV-specific IgG was detected in serum with a commercial ELISA kit to determine HCMV serostatus. For about six donors, unsorted PBMC were also used to sequence bulk peripheral blood T-cell repertoires. Reads were demultiplexed and grouped by UMI with MIGEC, and clonotypes were assembled and quantified with MiTCR. Only TCR cDNA sequences supported by at least two reads were kept to exclude erroneous sequences. The tcR package was used for downstream repertoire analysis, with clonotypes matched between fractions based on CDR3 nucleotide sequence plus V segment. Antigen specificity was annotated against VDJdb with VDJmatch, allowing one amino acid substitution in CDR3.

The rearrangement joined TRBV7-2 to TRBJ2-1, and perhaps TRBD2 as D gene, on 5 matching bases. The origin of this receptor is a woman aged 18-30 years in good health. The sample was PBMCs. The CDR3 here reads CASSFPGTYNEQFF. Here is the DNA: TGTGCCAGCAGCTTTCCCGGGACCTACAATGAGCAGTTCTTC.